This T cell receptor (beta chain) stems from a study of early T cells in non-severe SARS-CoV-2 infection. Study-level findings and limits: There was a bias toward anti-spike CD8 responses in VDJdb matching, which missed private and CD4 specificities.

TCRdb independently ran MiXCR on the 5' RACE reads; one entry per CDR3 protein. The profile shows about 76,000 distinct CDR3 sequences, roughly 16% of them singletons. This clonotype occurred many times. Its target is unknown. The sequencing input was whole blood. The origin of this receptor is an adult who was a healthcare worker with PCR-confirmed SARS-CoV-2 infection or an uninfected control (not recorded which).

The CDR3 nucleotides read TGTGCCAGCAGCTTGACTAGCGGGGGGATCTACAATGAGCAGTTCTTC. Translated, it gives CASSLTSGGIYNEQFF. The chain has TRBV7-2 and TRBJ2-1; TRBD2 matches at 13 bases. The CDR3 loop spans 16 amino acids. Germline V gene sequence: CDR1 SGHTA, CDR2 FQGNSA. V was pared by 3 bases and J by 3 bases, with 2 bases of the junction left unmatched.